This T cell receptor (beta chain) was obtained from a study of blood T cell repertoires in COVID-19 (dated by TCRdb to 2018 to 2021). For the study in its entirety: Samples covering the acute and convalescent phases of COVID-19 were provided by collaborators in the United States, Italy and Spain. A freely available public database, intended as a resource for researchers studying the immune response to SARS-CoV-2, is where the repertoires were released. The samples were drawn from the first 160 participants of the ongoing ImmuneRACE study and from 1,254 subjects provided by 6 global collaborators. Where HLA class I and class II types were available, the types were taken from metadata supplied by the sample provider, not from assay-based typing. Deeply sampled blood TCRbeta repertoires from subjects exposed to, actively infected with, or recovered from COVID-19 were included in the dataset. A de-identified subject ID, COVID-19 status, age in years and sex were almost always included in the sample metadata. The prospective study material was composed of cDNA or gDNA derived from T cells, B-cell-depleted T cells, or PBMCs. The paper as a whole reports these results and caveats: Clinical and demographic metadata were provided uncurated, with the amount varying by source and participant.

Whole blood was collected in K2EDTA tubes by collaborating institutions according to the institutions' own protocols. For TCRbeta analysis, collaborator samples were shipped as frozen whole blood, as isolated PBMCs, or as DNA extracted from either sample type. The sample holds one count of this clone. The antigen it binds to is not known. No per-base quality is available; no much larger clone lies one base away. From V the trimming removes 5 bases and from J it removes 3 bases, while the gene matches leave 4 bases of the junction unaccounted for. Spanning cysteine to phenylalanine, the CDR3 consists of 13 amino acids. Only the CDR3 portion is preserved as DNA: 39 bases, with reading frame beginning at the first base. Per the germline V gene, SGHTA is the CDR1 and FQGNSA is the CDR2. TCRbeta CDR3 regions were amplified from genomic DNA by means of the immunoSEQ Assay, a bias-controlled multiplex PCR. Regarding the original processing steps: The number of nucleated cells in each sample was estimated by amplification of reference gene primers within the assay. To quantify the absolute abundance of each unique TCRbeta CDR3 rearrangement, sequence reads were collapsed and filtered. For each sample, productive Simpson clonality was calculated as the square root of Simpson's diversity index over productive rearrangements. The table was pulled from immuneACCESS by TCRdb, which kept in-frame rearrangements only. Such tables lose some clones; where checked, under half of the loss comes from unresolved V genes, and the rest has no known cause. For V, J and clone size, that table is used; D and trimming come from the DNA. Here the sample has over 25,000 clones; roughly 84% occur a single time. About an eighth of the sample comes from the top ten.

This TCR was recovered from a human donor in a cohort sampled during active COVID-19. Rearrangement joined TRBV7-2 to TRBJ2-7; the junction holds 7 bases that match TRBD1. The sequenced sample consisted of peripheral blood. The CDR3 protein is CASSEDRDYEQYF. The DNA reads TGTGCCAGCAGCGAAGACAGGGACTACGAGCAGTACTTC.